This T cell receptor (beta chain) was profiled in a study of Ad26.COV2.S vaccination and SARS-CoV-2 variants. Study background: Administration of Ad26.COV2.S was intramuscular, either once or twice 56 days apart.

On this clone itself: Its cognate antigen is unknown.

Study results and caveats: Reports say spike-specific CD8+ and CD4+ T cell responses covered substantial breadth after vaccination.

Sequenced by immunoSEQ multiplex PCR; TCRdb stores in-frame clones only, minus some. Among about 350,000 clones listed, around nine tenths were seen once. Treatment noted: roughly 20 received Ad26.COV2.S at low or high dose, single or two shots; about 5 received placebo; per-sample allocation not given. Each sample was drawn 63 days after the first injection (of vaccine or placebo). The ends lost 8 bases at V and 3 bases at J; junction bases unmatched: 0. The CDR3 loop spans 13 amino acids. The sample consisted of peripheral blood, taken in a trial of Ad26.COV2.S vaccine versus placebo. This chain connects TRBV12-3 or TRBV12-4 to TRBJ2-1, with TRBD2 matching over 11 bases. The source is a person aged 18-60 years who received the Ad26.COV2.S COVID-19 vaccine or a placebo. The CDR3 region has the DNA TGTGCCAGCGGGACTAGCGGCTACAATGAGCAGTTCTTC. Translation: CASGTSGYNEQFF.